Here is one T cell receptor (beta chain) with its context. Its antigen is not known. The CDR3 is 14 amino acids. Trimming cost V 2 bases and J 8 bases; bases outside gene matches: 6. CDR1 is MDHEN, CDR2 SYDVKM, per germline. The entry originates in a study of T cell responses to AZD1222 COVID-19 vaccine. Findings of the study overall: Sampling captured repertoires only after the peak T cell response.

Method: immunoSEQ multiplex PCR; TCRdb's copy keeps in-frame clones and lacks some. The top ten clones hold about 0.6% of a sample with 150,000 to 200,000 clones, 94% of them seen once. This receptor was identified in an adult in good health. The rearrangement joins TRBV28 to TRBJ1-2; TRBD1 aligns across 9 bases. The specimen comprised peripheral blood, sampled on day 0 of AZD1222 vaccination. The CDR3 DNA reads as TGTGCCAGCAGTTTACAGGACAGGGGAACGGGCTACACCTTC. It translates to CASSLQDRGTGYTF.